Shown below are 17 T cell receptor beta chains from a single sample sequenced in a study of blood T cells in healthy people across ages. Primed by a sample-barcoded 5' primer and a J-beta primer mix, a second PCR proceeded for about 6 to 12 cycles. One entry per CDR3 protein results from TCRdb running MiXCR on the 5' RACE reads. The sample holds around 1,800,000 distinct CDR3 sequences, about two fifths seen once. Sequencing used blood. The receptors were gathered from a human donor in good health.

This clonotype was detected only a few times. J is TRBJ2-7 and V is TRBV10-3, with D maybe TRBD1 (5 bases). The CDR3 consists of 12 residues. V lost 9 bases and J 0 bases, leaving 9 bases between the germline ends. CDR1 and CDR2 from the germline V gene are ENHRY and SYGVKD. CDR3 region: CAILDSSYEQYF. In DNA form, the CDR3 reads TGTGCCATTTTAGACAGCTCCTACGAGCAGTACTTC.

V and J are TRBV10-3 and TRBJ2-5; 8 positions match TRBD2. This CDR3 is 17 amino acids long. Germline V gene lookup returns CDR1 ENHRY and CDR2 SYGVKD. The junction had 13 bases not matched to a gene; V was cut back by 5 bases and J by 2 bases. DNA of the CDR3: TGTGCCATCAGTCCTCTGGAGGCGGGGGGATCTCAAGAGACCCAGTACTTC. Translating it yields CAISPLEAGGSQETQYF.

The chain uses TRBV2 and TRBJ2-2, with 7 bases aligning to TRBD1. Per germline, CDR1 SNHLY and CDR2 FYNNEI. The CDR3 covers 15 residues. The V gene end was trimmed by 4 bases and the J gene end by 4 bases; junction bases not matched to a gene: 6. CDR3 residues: CASSGGTDSTGELFF. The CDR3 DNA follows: TGTGCCAGCAGTGGAGGGACAGATAGCACCGGGGAGCTGTTTTTT.

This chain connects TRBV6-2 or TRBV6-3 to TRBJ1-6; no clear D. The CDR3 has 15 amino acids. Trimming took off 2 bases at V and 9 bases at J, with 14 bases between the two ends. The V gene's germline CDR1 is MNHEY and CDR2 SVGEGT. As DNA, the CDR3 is TGTGCCAGCAGTTACCGGATGGGATGGAGTTCACCCCTCCACTTT. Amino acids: CASSYRMGWSSPLHF.

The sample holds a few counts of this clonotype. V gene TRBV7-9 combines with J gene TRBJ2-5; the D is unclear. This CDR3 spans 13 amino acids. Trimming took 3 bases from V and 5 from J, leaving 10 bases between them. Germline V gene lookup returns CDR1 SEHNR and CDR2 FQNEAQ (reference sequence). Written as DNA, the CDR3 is TGTGCCAGCAGCTTCGATAGCCGCGAGACCCAGTACTTC. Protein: CASSFDSRETQYF.

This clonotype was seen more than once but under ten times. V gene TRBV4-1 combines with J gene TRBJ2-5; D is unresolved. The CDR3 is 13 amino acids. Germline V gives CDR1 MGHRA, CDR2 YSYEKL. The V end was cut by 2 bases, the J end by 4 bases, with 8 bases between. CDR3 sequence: CASSQLFRETQYF. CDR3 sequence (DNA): TGCGCCAGCAGCCAATTATTTAGAGAGACCCAGTACTTC.

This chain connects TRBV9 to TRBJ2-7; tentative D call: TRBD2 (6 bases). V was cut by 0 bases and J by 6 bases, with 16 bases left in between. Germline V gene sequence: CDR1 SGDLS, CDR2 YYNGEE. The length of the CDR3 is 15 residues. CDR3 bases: TGTGCCAGCAGCGTAGGGAGGGGAACACGAGGCGAGCAGTACTTC. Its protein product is CASSVGRGTRGEQYF.

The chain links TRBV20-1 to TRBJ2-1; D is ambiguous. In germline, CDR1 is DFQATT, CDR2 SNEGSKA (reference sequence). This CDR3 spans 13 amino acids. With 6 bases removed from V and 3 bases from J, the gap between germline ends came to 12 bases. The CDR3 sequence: CSAPTNGYNEQFF. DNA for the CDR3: TGCAGTGCCCCTACAAACGGCTACAATGAGCAGTTCTTC.

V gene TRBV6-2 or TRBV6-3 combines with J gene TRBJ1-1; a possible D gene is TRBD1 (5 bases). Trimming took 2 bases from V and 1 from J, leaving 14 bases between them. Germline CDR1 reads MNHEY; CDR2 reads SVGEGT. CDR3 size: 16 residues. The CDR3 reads CASSYPPGTANTEAFF. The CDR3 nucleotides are TGTGCCAGCAGTTACCCGCCAGGGACGGCGAACACTGAAGCTTTCTTT.

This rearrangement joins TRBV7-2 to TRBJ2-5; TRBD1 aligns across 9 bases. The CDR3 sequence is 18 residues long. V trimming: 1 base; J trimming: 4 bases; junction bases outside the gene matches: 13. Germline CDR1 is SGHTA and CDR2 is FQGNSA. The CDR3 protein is CASSLVGWGQGGAETQYF. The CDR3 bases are TGTGCCAGCAGCTTAGTAGGCTGGGGACAGGGCGGTGCAGAGACCCAGTACTTC.

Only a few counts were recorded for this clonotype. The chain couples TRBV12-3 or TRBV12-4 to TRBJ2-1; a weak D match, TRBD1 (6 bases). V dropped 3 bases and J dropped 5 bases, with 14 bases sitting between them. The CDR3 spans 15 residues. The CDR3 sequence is CASSLARGLNNEQFF. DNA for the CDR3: TGTGCCAGCAGTTTGGCCAGGGGATTAAACAATGAGCAGTTCTTC.

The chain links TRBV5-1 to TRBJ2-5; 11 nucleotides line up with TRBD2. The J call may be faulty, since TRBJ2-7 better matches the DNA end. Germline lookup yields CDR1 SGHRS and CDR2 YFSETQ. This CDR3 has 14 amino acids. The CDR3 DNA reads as TGCGCCAGCAGCATGACTAGCGGGGCTTACGAGCAGTACTTC. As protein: CASSMTSGAYEQYF.

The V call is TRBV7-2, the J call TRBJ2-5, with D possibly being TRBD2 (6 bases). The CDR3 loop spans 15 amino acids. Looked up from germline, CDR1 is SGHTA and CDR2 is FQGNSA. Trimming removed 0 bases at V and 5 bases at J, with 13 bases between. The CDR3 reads CASSLAGGSRETQYF. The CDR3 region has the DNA TGTGCCAGCAGCTTAGCGGGGGGAAGTCGGGAGACCCAGTACTTC.

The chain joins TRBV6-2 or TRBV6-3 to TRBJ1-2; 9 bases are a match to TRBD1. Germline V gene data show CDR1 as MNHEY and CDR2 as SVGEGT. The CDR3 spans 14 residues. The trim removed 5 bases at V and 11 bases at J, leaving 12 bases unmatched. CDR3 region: CASSRRLGTGSYTF. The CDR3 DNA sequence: TGTGCCAGCAGTCGCCGCCTCGGGACAGGGAGTTACACCTTC.

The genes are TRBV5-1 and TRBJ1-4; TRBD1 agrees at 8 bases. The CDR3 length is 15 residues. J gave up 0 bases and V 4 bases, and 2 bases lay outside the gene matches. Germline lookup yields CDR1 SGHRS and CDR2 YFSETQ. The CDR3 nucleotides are TGCGCCAGCAGCGACAGGGGTGCAACTAATGAAAAACTGTTTTTT. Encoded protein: CASSDRGATNEKLFF.

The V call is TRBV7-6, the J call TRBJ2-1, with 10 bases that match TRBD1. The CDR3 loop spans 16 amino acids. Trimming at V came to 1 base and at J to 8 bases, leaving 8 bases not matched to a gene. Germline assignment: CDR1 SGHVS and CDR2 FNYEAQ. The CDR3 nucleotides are TGTGCCAGCAGCTTAGATGGACAGGGGGGAATGGATGAGCAGTTCTTC. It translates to CASSLDGQGGMDEQFF.

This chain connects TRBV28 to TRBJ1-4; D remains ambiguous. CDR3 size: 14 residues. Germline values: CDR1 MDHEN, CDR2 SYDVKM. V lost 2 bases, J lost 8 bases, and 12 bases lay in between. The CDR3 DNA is TGTGCCAGCAGTTTAGATACGGGTGAGGAAAAACTGTTTTTT. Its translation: CASSLDTGEEKLFF. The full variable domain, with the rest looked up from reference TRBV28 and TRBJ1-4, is DVKVTQSSRYLVKRTGEKVFLECVQDMDHENMFWYRQDPGLGLRLIYFSYDVKMKEKGDIPEGYSVSREKKERFSLILESASTNQTSMYLCASSLDTGEEKLFFGSGTQLSVL.